This T cell receptor (beta chain) was obtained from a study of blood T cell repertoires in COVID-19. The wider study: In each case, the material was cDNA or gDNA derived from T cells, B-cell-depleted T cells, or PBMCs.

The V gene lost 4 bases and the J gene lost 5 bases, with 21 bases spanning the gap. The CDR3 totals 16 residues. Germline V gene data show CDR1 as SGHRS and CDR2 as YFSETQ. Here immunoSEQ multiplex PCR was the method, and the copy in TCRdb shows in-frame clones only, minus some. The repertoire includes some 78,000 clones, almost 90% of them detected once, and approximately 4% sits in the top ten. This receptor was identified in a woman older than 75 with active or convalescent COVID-19. What was sequenced was peripheral blood. The chain links TRBV5-1 to TRBJ1-1; perhaps TRBD1 as D (5 bases). The DNA for the CDR3 is TGCGCCAGCAGCCTCCCGGGGGGGGGATTGTGGACTGAAGCTTTCTTT. Encoded protein: CASSLPGGGLWTEAFF. The full variable domain, in which reference TRBV5-1 and TRBJ1-1 provide the parts outside the CDR3, is KAGVTQTPRYLIKTRGQQVTLSCSPISGHRSVSWYQQTPGQGLQFLFEYFSETQRNKGNFPGRFSGRQFSNSRSEMNVSTLELGDSALYLCASSLPGGGLWTEAFFGQGTRLTVV.